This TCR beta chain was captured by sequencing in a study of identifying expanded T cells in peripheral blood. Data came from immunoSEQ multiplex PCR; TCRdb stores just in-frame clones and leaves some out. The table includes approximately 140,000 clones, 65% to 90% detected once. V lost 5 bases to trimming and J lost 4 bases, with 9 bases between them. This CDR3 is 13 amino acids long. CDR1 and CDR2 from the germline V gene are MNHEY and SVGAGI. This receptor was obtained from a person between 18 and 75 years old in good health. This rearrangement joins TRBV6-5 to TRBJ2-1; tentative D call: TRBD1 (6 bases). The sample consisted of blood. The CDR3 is CASSQTGYNEQFF. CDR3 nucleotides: TGTGCCAGCAGTCAAACAGGGTACAATGAGCAGTTCTTC.